This T cell receptor beta chain came from a study of yellow fever vaccine responses in identical twins. The CDR3 totals 17 residues. Trimming took off 2 bases at V and 0 bases at J, with 16 bases between the two ends. Per germline, CDR1 MGHRA and CDR2 YSYEKL. The study's findings and limits: Reportedly, the response of twins' T cells to the vaccine seemed partly convergent, partly personalized.

Regarding this clonotype: As yet, its antigen is unknown.

TCRdb independently ran MiXCR on the RT-PCR reads; one entry per CDR3 protein. The sample includes approximately 20,000 distinct CDR3 sequences, over 65% seen only once; the top ten take 2.5%. The chain recombines TRBV4-1 with TRBJ1-1; D remains unclear. This TCR was recovered from a woman aged 18-35 years who received the yellow fever vaccine. Material: T cells from blood (PBMCs), unsorted or a sorted subset (not recorded which), obtained before or after yellow fever vaccination (not recorded which). CDR3 nucleotides: TGCGCCAGCAGCCAACATCTTGGTAAAAGGGTGAACACTGAAGCTTTCTTT. It is translated as CASSQHLGKRVNTEAFF.